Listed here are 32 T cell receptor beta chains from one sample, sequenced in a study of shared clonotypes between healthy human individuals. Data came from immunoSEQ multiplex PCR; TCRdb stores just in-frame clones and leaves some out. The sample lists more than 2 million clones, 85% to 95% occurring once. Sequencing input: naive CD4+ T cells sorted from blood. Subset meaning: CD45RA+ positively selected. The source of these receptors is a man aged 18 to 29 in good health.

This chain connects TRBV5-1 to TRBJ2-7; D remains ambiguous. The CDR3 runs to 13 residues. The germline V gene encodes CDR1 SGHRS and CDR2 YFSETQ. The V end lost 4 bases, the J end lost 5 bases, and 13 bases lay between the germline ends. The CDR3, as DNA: TGCGCCAGCAGCAGACGAGCCCTCGACGAGCAGTACTTC. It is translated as CASSRRALDEQYF.

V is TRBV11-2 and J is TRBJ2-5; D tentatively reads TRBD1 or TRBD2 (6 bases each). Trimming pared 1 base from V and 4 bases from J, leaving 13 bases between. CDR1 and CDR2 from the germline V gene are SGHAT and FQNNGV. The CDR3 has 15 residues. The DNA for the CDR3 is TGTGCCAGCAGCTTAGGGGGGGCCCCGTTAGAGACCCAGTACTTC. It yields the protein CASSLGGAPLETQYF.

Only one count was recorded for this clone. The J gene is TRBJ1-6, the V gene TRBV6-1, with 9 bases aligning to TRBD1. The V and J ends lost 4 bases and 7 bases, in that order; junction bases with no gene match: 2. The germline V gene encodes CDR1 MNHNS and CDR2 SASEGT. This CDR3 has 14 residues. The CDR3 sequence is CASSATGGNSPLHF. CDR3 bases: TGTGCCAGCAGTGCCACAGGGGGCAATTCACCCCTCCACTTT.

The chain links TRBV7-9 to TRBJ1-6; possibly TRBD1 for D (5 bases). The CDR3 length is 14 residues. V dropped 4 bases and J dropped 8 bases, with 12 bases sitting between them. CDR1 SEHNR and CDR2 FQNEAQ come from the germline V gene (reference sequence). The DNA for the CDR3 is TGTGCCAGCAGCTCCCGGGACTCCTATTCACCCCTCCACTTT. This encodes CASSSRDSYSPLHF.

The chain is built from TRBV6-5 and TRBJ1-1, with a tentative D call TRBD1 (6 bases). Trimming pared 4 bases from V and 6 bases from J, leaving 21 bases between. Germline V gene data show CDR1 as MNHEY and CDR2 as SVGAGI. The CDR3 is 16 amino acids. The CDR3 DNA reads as TGTGCCAGCAGTTGGCCCCTTGGGGGGGGCTACTCTGAAGCTTTCTTT. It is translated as CASSWPLGGGYSEAFF.

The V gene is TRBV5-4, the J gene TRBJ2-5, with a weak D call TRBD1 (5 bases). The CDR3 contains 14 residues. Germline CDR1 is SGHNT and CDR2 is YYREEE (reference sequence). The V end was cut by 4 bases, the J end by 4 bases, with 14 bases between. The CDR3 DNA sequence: TGTGCCAGCAGCCAGGGTGGCGTGGGAGAGACCCAGTACTTC. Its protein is CASSQGGVGETQYF.

The CDR3 loop is CASSLAGGGGEQFF. For the CDR3, the DNA is TGTGCCAGCAGTTTGGCAGGGGGCGGCGGTGAGCAGTTCTTC. The gene calls are TRBV28 and TRBJ2-1; 8 bases line up with TRBD1. With V trimmed by 3 bases and J by 9 bases, 7 bases remained unmatched. Germline V gene lookup returns CDR1 MDHEN and CDR2 SYDVKM. The CDR3 spans 14 residues.

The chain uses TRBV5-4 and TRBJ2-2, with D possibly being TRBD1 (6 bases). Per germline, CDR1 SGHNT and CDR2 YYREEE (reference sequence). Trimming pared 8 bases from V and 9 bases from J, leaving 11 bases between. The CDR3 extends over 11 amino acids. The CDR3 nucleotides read TGTGCCAGGGGGGCGGTGAGGGAGCTGTTTTTT. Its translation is CARGAVRELFF.

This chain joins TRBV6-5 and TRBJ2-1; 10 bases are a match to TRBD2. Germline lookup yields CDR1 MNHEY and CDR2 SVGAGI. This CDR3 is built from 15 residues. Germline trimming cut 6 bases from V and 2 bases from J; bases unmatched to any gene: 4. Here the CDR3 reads CASRLAGDTYNEQFF. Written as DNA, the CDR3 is TGTGCCAGCAGGCTAGCGGGGGATACCTACAATGAGCAGTTCTTC.

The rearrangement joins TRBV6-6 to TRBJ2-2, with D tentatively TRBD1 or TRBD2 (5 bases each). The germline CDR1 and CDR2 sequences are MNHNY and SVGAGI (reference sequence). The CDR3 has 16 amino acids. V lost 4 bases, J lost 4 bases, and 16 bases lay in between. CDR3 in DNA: TGTGCCAGCAGTTCCGGGACCCTGGCGGGCACCGGGGAGCTGTTTTTT. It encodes CASSSGTLAGTGELFF.

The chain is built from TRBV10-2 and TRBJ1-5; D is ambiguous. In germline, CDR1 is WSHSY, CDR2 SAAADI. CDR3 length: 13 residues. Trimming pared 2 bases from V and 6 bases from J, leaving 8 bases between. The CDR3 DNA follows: TGCGCCAGCAGTGAGGCCCTCGGTCAGCCCCAGCATTTT. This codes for CASSEALGQPQHF.

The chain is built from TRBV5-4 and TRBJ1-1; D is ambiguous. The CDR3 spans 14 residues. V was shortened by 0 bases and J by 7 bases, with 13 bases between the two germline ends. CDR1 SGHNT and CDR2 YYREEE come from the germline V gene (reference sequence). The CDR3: CASSLDGITLEAFF. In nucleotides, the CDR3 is TGTGCCAGCAGCTTGGATGGTATTACCCTTGAAGCTTTCTTT.

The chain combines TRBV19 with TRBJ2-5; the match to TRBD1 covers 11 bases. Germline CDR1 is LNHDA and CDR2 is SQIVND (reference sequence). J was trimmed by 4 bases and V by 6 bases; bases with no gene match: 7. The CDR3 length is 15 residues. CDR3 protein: CASSLGQGDRETQYF. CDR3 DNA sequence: TGTGCCAGTAGCCTGGGACAGGGGGACCGAGAGACCCAGTACTTC.

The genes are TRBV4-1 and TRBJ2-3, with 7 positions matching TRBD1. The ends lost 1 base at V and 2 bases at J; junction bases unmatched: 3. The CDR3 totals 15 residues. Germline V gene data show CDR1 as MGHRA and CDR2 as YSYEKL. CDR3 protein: CASSQVTGATDTQYF. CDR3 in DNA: TGCGCCAGCAGCCAAGTAACAGGGGCCACAGATACGCAGTATTTT.

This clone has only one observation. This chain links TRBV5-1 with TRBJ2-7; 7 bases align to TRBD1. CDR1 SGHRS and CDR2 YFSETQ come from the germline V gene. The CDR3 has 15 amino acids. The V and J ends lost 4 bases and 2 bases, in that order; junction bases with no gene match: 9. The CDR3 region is CASSGDRTHAYEQYF. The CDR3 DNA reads TGCGCCAGCAGCGGGGACAGAACCCATGCCTACGAGCAGTACTTC.

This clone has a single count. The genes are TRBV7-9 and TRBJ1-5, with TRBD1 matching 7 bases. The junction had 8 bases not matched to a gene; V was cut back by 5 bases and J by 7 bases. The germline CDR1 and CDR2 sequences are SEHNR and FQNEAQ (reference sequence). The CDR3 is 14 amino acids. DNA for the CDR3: TGTGCCAGCAGCCAGGGGGACAGTGGCCAGCCCCAGCATTTT. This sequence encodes CASSQGDSGQPQHF.

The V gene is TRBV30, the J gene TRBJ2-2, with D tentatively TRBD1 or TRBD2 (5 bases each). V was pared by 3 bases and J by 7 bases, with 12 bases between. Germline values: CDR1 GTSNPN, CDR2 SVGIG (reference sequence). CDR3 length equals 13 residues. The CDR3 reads CAWRPQGDGELFF. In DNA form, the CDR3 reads TGTGCCTGGAGACCCCAGGGAGACGGGGAGCTGTTTTTT.

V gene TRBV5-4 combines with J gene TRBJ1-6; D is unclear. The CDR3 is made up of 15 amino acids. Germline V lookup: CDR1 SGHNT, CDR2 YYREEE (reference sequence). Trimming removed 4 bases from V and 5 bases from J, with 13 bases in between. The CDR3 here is CASSLETADNSPLHF. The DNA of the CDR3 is TGTGCCAGCAGCCTGGAAACCGCGGATAATTCACCCCTCCACTTT.

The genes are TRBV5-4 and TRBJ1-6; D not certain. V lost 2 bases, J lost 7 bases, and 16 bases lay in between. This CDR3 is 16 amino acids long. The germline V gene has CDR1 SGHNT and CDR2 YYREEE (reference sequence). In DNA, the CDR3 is TGTGCCAGCAGCTTAGTTGAGCCGTTTGTAAATTCACCCCTCCACTTT. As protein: CASSLVEPFVNSPLHF.

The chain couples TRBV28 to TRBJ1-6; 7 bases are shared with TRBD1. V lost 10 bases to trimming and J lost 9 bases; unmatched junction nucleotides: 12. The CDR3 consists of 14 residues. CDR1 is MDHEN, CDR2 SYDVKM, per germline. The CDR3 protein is CAIPSTGRGSPLHF. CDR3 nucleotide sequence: TGTGCCATCCCCTCGACAGGGAGGGGTTCACCCCTCCACTTT.

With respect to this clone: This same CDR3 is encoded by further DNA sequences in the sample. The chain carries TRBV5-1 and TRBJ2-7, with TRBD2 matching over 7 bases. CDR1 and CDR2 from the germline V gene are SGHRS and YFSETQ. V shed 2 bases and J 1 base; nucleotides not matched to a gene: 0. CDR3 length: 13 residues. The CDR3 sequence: CASSLAGSYEQYF. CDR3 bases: TGCGCCAGCAGCTTAGCGGGATCCTACGAGCAGTACTTC. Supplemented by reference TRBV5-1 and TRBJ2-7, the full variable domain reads KAGVTQTPRYLIKTRGQQVTLSCSPISGHRSVSWYQQTPGQGLQFLFEYFSETQRNKGNFPGRFSGRQFSNSRSEMNVSTLELGDSALYLCASSLAGSYEQYFGPGTRLTVT.

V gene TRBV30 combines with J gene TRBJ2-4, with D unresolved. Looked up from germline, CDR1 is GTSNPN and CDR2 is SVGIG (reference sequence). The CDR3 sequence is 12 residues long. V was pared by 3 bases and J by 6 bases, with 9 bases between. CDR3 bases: TGTGCCTGGAGCCTTTCGGGAAACATTCAGTACTTC. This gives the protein CAWSLSGNIQYF.

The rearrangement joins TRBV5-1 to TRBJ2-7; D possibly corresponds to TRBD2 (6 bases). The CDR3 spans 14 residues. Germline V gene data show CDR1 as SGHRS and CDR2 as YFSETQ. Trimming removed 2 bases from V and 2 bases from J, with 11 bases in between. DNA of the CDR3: TGCGCCAGCAGCTTCGGGCGGGGCCCCTACGAGCAGTACTTC. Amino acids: CASSFGRGPYEQYF.

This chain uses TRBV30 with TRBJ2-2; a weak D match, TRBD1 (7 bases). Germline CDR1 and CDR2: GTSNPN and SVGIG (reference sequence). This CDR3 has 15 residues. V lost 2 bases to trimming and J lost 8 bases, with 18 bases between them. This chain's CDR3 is CAWSPRQGGLGELFF. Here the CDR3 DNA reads TGTGCCTGGAGTCCACGACAGGGAGGCTTAGGGGAGCTGTTTTTT.

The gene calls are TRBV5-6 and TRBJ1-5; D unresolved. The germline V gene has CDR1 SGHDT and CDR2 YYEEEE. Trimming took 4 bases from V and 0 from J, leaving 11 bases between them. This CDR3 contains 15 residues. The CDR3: CASSASGGSNQPQHF. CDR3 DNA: TGTGCCAGCAGCGCCTCGGGCGGTAGCAATCAGCCCCAGCATTTT.

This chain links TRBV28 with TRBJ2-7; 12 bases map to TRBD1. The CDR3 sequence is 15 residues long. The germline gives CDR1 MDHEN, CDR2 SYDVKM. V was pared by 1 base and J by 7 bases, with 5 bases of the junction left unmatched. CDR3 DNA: TGTGCCAGCAGTTTATCAGGGGACAGGGGGCGAGAGCAGTACTTC. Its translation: CASSLSGDRGREQYF.

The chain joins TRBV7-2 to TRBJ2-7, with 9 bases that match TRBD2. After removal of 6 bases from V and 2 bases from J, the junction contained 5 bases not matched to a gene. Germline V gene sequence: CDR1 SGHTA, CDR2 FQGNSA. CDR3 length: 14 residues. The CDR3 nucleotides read TGTGCCAGCAGTGAGACTAGCGGAACCTACGAGCAGTACTTC. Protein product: CASSETSGTYEQYF.

Written as DNA, the CDR3 is TGTGCCAGCAGCTTTACTAGCGGGACGGGCAATGAGCAGTTCTTC. It codes for CASSFTSGTGNEQFF. The chain employs TRBV7-9 and TRBJ2-1; 10 positions agree with TRBD2. Germline V gene data show CDR1 as SEHNR and CDR2 as FQNEAQ (reference sequence). V was clipped by 3 bases and J by 6 bases; unmatched bases: 5. The CDR3 is 15 residues long.

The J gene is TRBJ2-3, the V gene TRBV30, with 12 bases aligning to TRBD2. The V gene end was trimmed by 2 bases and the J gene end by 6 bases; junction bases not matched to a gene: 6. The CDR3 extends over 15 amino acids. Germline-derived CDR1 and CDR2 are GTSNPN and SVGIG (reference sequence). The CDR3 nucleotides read TGTGCCTGGAGTCCCCTAGCGGGGGGGCTGGATACGCAGTATTTT. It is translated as CAWSPLAGGLDTQYF. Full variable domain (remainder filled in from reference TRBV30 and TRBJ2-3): SQTIHQWPATLVQPVGSPLSLECTVEGTSNPNLYWYRQAAGRGLQLLFYSVGIGQISSEVPQNLSASRPQDRQFILSSKKLLLSDSGFYLCAWSPLAGGLDTQYFGPGTRLTVL.

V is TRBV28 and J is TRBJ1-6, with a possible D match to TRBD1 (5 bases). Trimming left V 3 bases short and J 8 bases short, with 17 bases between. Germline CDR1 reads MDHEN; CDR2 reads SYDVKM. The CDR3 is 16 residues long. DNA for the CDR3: TGTGCCAGCAGTTTCCGCTCCGTAAGGGGTGATTCACCCCTCCACTTT. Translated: CASSFRSVRGDSPLHF.

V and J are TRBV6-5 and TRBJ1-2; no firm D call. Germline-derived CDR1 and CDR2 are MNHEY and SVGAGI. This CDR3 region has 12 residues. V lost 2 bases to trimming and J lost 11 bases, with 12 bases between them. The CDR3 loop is CASSYAGGGYTF. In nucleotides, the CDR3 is TGTGCCAGCAGTTACGCGGGCGGAGGGTACACCTTC.

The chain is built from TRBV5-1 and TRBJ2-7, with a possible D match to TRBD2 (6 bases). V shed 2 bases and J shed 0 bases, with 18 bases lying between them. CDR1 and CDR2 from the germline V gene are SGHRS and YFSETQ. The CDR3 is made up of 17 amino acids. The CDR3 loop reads CASSFQDGLRSSYEQYF. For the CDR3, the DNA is TGCGCCAGCAGCTTCCAGGACGGACTAAGGAGCTCCTACGAGCAGTACTTC.